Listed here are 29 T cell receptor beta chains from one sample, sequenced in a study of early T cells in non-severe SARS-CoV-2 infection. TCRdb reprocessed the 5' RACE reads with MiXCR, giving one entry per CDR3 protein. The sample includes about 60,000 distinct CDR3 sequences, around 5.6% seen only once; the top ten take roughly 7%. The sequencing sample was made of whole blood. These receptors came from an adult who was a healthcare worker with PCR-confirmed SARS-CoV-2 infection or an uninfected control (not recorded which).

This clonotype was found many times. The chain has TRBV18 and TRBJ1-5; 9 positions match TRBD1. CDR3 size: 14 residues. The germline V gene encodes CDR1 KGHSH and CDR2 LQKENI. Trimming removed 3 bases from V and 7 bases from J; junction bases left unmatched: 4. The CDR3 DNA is TGTGCCAGCTCACCGGGACAGGGAAGGCAGCCCCAGCATTTT. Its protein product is CASSPGQGRQPQHF.

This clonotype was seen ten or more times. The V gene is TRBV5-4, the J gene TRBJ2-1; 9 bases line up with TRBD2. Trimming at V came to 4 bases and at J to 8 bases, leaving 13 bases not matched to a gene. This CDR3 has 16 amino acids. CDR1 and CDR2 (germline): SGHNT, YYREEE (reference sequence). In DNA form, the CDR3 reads TGTGCCAGCAGCCGCGGGGGCGGGGGGGCCTCGGATGAGCAGTTCTTC. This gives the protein CASSRGGGGASDEQFF.

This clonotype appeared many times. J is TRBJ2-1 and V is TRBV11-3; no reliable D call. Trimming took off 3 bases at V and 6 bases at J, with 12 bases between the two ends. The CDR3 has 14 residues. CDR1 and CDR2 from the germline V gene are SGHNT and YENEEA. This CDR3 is CASSLVGLSNEQFF. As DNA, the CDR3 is TGTGCCAGCAGCTTGGTTGGCCTCTCCAATGAGCAGTTCTTC. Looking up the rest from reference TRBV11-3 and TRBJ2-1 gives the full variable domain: EAGVVQSPRYKIIEKKQPVAFWCNPISGHNTLYWYLQNLGQGPELLIRYENEEAVDDSQLPKDRFSAERLKGVDSTLKIQPAELGDSAVYLCASSLVGLSNEQFFGPGTRLTVL.

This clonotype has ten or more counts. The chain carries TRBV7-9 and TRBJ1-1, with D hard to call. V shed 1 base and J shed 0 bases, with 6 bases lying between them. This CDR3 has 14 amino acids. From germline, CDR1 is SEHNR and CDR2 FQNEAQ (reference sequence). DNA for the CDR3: TGTGCCAGCAGCTTAGGCCAGTTGAACACTGAAGCTTTCTTT. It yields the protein CASSLGQLNTEAFF.

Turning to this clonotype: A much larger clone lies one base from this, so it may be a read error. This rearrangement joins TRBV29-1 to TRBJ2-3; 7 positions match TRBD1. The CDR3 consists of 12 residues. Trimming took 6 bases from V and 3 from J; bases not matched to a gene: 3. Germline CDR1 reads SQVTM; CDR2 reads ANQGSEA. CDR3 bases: TGCAGCGTGAACAGGGGAACAGATACGCAGTATTTT. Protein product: CSVNRGTDTQYF.

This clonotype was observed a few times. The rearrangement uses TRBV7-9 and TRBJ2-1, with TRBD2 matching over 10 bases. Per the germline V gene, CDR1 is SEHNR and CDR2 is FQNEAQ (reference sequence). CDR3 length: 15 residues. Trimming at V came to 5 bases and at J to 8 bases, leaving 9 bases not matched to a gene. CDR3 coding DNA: TGTGCCAGCAGCCAAGCTAGCGGGAGTGTCGATGAGCAGTTCTTC. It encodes CASSQASGSVDEQFF.

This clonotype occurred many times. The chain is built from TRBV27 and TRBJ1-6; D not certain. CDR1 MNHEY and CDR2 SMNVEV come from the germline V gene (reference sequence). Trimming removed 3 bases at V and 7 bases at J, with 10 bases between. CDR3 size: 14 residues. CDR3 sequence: CASSFESVNSPLHF. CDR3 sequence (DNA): TGTGCCAGCAGTTTCGAGAGTGTAAATTCACCCCTCCACTTT.

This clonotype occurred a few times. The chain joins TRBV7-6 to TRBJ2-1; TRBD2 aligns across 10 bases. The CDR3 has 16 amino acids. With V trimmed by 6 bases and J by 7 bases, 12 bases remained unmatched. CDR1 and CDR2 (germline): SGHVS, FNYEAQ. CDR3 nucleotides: TGTGCCAGCAGTTACGGATCAGCGGGGGGGCCTAATGAGCAGTTCTTC. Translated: CASSYGSAGGPNEQFF.

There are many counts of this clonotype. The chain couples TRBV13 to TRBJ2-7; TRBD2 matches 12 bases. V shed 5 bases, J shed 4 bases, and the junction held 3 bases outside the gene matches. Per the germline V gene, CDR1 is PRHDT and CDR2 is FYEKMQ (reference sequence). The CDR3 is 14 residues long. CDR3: CASSMTSGGYEQYF. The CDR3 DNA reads TGTGCCAGCAGCATGACTAGCGGGGGATACGAGCAGTACTTC.

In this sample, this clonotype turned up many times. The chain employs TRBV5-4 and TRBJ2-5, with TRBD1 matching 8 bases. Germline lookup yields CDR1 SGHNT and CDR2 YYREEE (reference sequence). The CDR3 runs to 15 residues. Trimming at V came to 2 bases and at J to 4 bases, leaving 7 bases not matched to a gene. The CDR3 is CASSFDQGAGETQYF. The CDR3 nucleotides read TGTGCCAGCAGCTTTGATCAGGGGGCAGGAGAGACCCAGTACTTC.

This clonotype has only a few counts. The CDR3 bases are TGCGCCAGCAGCTCAAGCAGGGGGTTTACTCCCGATACGCAGTATTTT. This codes for CASSSSRGFTPDTQYF. V and J are TRBV5-1 and TRBJ2-3; 7 bases are shared with TRBD1. The CDR3 contains 16 residues. Per the germline V gene, CDR1 is SGHRS and CDR2 is YFSETQ. V shed 3 bases and J 6 bases; nucleotides not matched to a gene: 13.

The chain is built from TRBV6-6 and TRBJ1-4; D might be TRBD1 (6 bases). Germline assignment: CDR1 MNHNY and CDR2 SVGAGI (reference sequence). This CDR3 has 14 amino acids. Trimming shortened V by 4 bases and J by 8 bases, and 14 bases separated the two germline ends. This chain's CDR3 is CASSFGTQGEKLFF. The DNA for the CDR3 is TGTGCCAGCAGTTTCGGGACCCAGGGGGAAAAACTGTTTTTT.

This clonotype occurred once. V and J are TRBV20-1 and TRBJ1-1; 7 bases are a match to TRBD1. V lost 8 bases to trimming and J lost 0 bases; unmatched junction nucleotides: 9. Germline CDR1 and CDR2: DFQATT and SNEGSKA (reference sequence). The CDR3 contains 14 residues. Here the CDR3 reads CSTNSDRMNTEAFF. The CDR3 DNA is TGCAGTACCAACTCGGACAGGATGAACACTGAAGCTTTCTTT.

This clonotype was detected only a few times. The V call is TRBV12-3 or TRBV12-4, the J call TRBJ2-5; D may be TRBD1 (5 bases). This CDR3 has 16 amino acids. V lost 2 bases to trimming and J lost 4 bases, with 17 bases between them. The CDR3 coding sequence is TGTGCCAGCAGTTTATTTTTAGGGCAGGGCGGAGAGACCCAGTACTTC. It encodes CASSLFLGQGGETQYF.

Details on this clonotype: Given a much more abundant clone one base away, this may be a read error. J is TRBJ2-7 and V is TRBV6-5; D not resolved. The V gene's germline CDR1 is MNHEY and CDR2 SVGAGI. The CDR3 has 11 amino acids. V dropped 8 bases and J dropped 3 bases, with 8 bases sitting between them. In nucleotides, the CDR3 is TGTGCCAGCCCGAGGTACTACGAGCAGTACTTC. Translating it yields CASPRYYEQYF.

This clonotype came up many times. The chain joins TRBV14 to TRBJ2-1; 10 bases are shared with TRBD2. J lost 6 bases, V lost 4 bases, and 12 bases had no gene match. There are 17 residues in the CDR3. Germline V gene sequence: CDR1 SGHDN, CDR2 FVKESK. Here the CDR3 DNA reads TGTGCCAGCAGCCCCCTTGGGCTTAGCGGGGGGTTCAATGAGCAGTTCTTC. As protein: CASSPLGLSGGFNEQFF.

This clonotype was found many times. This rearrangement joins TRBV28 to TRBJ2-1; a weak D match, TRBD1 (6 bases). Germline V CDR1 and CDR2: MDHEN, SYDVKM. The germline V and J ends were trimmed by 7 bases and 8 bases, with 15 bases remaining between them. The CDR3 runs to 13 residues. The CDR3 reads CASINRASDEQFF. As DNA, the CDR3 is TGTGCCAGCATCAACAGGGCTTCGGATGAGCAGTTCTTC.

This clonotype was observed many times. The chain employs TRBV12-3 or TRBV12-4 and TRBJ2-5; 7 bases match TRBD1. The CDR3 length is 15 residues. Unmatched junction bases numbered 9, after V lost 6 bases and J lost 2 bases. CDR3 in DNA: TGTGCCAGCAGCGAACAAAAGGGACAGCAAGAGACCCAGTACTTC. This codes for CASSEQKGQQETQYF.

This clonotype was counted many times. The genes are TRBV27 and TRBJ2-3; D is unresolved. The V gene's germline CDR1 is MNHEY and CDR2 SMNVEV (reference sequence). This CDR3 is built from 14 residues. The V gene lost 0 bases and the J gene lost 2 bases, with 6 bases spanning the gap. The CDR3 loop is CASSLSGFTDTQYF. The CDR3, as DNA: TGTGCCAGCAGTTTATCGGGTTTCACAGATACGCAGTATTTT.

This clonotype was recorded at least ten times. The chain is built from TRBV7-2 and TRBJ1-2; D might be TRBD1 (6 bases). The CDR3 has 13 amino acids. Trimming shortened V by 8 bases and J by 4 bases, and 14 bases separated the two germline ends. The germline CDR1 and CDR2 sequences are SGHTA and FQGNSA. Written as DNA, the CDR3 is TGTGCCAGCGGAGGGGGAATAGCCTATGGCTACACCTTC. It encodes CASGGGIAYGYTF. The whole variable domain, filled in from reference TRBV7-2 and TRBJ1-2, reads GAGVSQSPSNKVTEKGKDVELRCDPISGHTALYWYRQSLGQGLEFLIYFQGNSAPDKSGLPSDRFSAERTGGSVSTLTIQRTQQEDSAVYLCASGGGIAYGYTFGSGTRLTVV.

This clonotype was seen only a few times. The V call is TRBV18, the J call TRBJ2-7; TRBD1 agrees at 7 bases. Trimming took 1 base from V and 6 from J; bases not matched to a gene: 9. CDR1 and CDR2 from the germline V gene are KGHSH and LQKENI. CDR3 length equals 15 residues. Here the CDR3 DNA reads TGTGCCAGCTCACCACGGAGACAGGGATTCGGCGAGCAGTACTTC. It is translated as CASSPRRQGFGEQYF.

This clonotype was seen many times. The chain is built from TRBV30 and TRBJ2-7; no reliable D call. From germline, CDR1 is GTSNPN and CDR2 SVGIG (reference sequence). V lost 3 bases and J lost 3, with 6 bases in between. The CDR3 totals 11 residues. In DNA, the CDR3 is TGTGCCTGGAGGGAGCACTACGAGCAGTACTTC. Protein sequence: CAWREHYEQYF.

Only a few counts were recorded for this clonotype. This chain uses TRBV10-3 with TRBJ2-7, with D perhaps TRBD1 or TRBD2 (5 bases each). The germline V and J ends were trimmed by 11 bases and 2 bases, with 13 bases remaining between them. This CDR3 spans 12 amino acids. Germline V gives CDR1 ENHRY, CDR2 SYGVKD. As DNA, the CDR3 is TGTGCCGGGGGTACTAGGCCCTACGAGCAGTACTTC. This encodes CAGGTRPYEQYF.

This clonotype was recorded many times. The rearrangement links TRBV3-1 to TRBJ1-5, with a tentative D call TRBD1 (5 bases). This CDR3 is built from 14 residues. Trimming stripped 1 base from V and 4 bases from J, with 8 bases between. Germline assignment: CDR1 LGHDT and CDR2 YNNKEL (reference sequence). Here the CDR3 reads CASSQVRGNQPQHF. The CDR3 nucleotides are TGTGCCAGCAGCCAAGTAAGGGGAAATCAGCCCCAGCATTTT. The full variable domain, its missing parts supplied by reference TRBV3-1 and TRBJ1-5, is DTAVSQTPKYLVTQMGNDKSIKCEQNLGHDTMYWYKQDSKKFLKIMFSYNNKELIINETVPNRFSPKSPDKAHLNLHINSLELGDSAVYFCASSQVRGNQPQHFGDGTRLSIL.

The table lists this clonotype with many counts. CDR3 region: CASSKKTQTGELFF. The DNA for the CDR3 is TGTGCCAGCAGCAAAAAAACTCAGACCGGGGAGCTGTTTTTT. The rearrangement uses TRBV5-4 and TRBJ2-2, with no clear D. Germline V gives CDR1 SGHNT, CDR2 YYREEE (reference sequence). The V and J ends lost 4 bases and 5 bases respectively, with 12 bases between them. This CDR3 region has 14 residues.

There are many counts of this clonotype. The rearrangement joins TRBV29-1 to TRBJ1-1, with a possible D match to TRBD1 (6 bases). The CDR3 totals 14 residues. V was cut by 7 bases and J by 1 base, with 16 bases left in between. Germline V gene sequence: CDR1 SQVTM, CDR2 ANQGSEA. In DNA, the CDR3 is TGCAGCGCTAGAGTCCGGGGACAGAACACTGAAGCTTTCTTT. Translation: CSARVRGQNTEAFF.

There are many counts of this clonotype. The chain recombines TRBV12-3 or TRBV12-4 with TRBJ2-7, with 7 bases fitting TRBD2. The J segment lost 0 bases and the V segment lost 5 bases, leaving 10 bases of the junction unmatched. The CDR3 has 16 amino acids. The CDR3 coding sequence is TGTGCCAGCAGTGACCCGGGAGGAGGGTCCTCCTACGAGCAGTACTTC. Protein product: CASSDPGGGSSYEQYF.

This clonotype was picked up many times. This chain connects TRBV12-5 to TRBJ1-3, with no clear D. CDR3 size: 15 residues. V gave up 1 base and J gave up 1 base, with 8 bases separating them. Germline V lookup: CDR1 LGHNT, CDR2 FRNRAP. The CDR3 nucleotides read TGTGCTAGTGGTTTGGGCGGACTATCTGGAAACACCATATATTTT. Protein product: CASGLGGLSGNTIYF.

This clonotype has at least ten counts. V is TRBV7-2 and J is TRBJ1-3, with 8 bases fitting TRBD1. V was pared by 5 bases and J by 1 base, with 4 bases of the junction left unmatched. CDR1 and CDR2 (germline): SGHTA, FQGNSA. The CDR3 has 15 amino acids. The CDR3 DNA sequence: TGTGCCAGCAGCACTCGACAGGGGTCTGGAAACACCATATATTTT. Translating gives CASSTRQGSGNTIYF.